This T cell receptor beta chain was found in a study of cytomegalovirus exposure and HLA in healthy donors. V gave up 6 bases and J gave up 8 bases; unmatched junction bases: 4. Germline lookup yields CDR1 SQVTM and CDR2 ANQGSEA. The CDR3 consists of 12 residues. The PCR ran on 60 Vbeta and 13 Jbeta primers. Sequencing used immunoSEQ multiplex PCR; TCRdb keeps in-frame clones, though not all of them. Of more than 100,000 clones listed, 70% to 80% were seen once; the top ten hold 2.7%. The receptor was derived from a woman aged 35 to 49 in good health and CMV-seropositive. The chain uses TRBV29-1 and TRBJ1-2; TRBD1 matches at 12 bases. The sample consisted of PBMCs. The CDR3 here is CSVGTGGKGYTF. The CDR3 nucleotides are TGCAGCGTCGGGACAGGGGGCAAGGGCTACACCTTC.